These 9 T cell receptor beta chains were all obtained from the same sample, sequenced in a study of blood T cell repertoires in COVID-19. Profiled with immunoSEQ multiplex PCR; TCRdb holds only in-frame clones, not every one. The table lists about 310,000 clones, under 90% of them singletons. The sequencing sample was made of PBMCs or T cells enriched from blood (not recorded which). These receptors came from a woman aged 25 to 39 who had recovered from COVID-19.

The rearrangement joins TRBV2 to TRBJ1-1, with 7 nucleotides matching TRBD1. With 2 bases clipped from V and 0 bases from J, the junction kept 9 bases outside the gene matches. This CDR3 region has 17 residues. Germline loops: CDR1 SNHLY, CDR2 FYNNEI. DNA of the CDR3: TGTGCCAGCAGTGAACCGGGACAGCTAGCCATGAACACTGAAGCTTTCTTT. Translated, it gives CASSEPGQLAMNTEAFF.

The CDR3 sequence: CASSLAAESSYNEQFF. The CDR3 region has the DNA TGCGCCAGCAGCTTGGCGGCGGAAAGCTCCTACAATGAGCAGTTCTTC. The rearrangement links TRBV5-1 to TRBJ2-1; D is ambiguous. Germline loops: CDR1 SGHRS, CDR2 YFSETQ. This CDR3 has 16 amino acids. Trimming pared 0 bases from V and 0 bases from J, leaving 10 bases between. Supplemented by reference TRBV5-1 and TRBJ2-1, the full variable domain reads KAGVTQTPRYLIKTRGQQVTLSCSPISGHRSVSWYQQTPGQGLQFLFEYFSETQRNKGNFPGRFSGRQFSNSRSEMNVSTLELGDSALYLCASSLAAESSYNEQFFGPGTRLTVL.

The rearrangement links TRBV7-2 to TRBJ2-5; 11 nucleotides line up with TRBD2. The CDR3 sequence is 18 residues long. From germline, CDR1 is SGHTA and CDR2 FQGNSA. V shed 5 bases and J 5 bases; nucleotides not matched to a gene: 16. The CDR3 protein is CASSPVTLAGGRRETQYF. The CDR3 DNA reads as TGTGCCAGCAGCCCGGTTACCCTAGCGGGAGGACGGCGGGAGACCCAGTACTTC.

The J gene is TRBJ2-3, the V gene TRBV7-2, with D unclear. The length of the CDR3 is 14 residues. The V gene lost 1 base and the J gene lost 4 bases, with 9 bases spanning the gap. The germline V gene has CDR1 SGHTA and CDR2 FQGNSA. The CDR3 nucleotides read TGTGCCAGCAGCTTAGACCCGGGTTCAGATACGCAGTATTTT. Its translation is CASSLDPGSDTQYF.

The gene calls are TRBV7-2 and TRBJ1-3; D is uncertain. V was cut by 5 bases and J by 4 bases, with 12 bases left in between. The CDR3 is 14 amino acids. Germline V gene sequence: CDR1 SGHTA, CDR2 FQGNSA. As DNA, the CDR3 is TGTGCCAGCAGCGCCGGGAGAGTCGGAAACACCATATATTTT. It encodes CASSAGRVGNTIYF.

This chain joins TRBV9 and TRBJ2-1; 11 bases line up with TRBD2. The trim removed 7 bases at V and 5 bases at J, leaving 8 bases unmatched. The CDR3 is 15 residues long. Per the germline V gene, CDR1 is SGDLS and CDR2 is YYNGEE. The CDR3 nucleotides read TGTGCCAGCGAAAAGGGACTAGCGGATAACAATGAGCAGTTCTTC. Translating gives CASEKGLADNNEQFF.

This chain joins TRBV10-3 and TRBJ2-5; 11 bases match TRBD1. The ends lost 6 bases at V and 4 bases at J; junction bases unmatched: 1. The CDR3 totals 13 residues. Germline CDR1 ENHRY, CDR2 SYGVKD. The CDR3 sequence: CAIRGQGGETQYF. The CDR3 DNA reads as TGTGCCATCAGGGGACAGGGGGGAGAGACCCAGTACTTC.

CDR3 in amino acids: CASSLSVRNEQFF. The CDR3 DNA sequence: TGTGCCAGCAGCTTATCCGTGCGGAATGAGCAGTTCTTC. The chain uses TRBV5-6 and TRBJ2-1; D unresolved. The CDR3 is 13 amino acids. Trimming shortened V by 2 bases and J by 7 bases, and 10 bases separated the two germline ends. Germline loops: CDR1 SGHDT, CDR2 YYEEEE.

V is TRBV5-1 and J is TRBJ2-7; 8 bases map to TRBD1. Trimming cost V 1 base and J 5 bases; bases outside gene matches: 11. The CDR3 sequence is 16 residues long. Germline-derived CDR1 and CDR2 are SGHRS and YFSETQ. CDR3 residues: CASSLKSGGAGNEQYF. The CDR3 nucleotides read TGCGCCAGCAGCTTGAAATCAGGGGGCGCGGGGAACGAGCAGTACTTC.